This is a list of T cell receptor beta chains from one sample in a study of blood T cell repertoires in COVID-19. Generated by immunoSEQ multiplex PCR, the TCRdb table keeps only in-frame clones and is missing some. There are about 160,000 clones in the sample; approximately 90% occur only once, and approximately 3.7% lies in the top ten. Sequencing was performed on PBMCs or T cells enriched from blood (not recorded which). Receptors originate from a woman aged 40 to 50 who had been exposed to COVID-19. CDR3s include the opening cysteine and the closing phenylalanine or tryptophan. A D gene is named only where the DNA matches it firmly. Only part of the rows carry a size: once, few, many, or a class if the clone is expanded.

j_call | d_call | cdr3_length | clone_size | v_call | cdr3_aa | cdr3_nt
TRBJ2-5 | . | 12 | . | TRBV12-3/TRBV12-4 | CASFGGGETQYF | TGTGCCAGCTTTGGGGGCGGAGAGACCCAGTACTTC
TRBJ1-4 | . | 13 | . | TRBV9 | CASSRRDNEKLFF | TGTGCCAGCAGCAGACGGGATAATGAAAAACTGTTTTTT
TRBJ2-3 | TRBD2 | 15 | . | TRBV5-1 | CASSYFRGGGDTQYF | TGCGCCAGCAGCTATTTCCGGGGGGGAGGCGATACGCAGTATTTT
TRBJ2-6 | . | 14 | once | TRBV6-5 | CASSSLSGANVLTF | TGTGCCAGCAGTTCCCTCTCTGGGGCCAACGTCCTGACTTTC
TRBJ1-1 | . | 16 | . | TRBV28 | CASKVLLLEQGGKAFF | TGTGCCAGCAAGGTCCTCCTCCTAGAACAGGGCGGAAAAGCTTTCTTT
TRBJ1-1 | . | 11 | once | TRBV6-5 | CASSSKSEAFF | TGTGCCAGCAGTTCCAAATCTGAAGCTTTCTTT
TRBJ2-7 | TRBD1 | 12 | . | TRBV18 | CASSPGTAQQYF | TGTGCCAGCTCCCCCGGGACAGCTCAGCAGTACTTC
TRBJ2-5 | . | 18 | . | TRBV6-1 | CASSEAPLPGLGGETQYF | TGTGCCAGCAGTGAAGCCCCCCTTCCGGGCCTGGGGGGAGAGACCCAGTACTTC
TRBJ2-2 | TRBD2 | 16 | . | TRBV28 | CASSLETSGNTGELFF | TGTGCCAGCAGTCTCGAGACTAGCGGGAACACCGGGGAGCTGTTTTTT
TRBJ1-2 | . | 13 | . | TRBV24-1 | CATSDPRGNGYTF | TGTGCCACCAGTGATCCCAGGGGTAATGGCTACACCTTC
TRBJ2-3 | . | 12 | once | TRBV9 | CASSVGEDTQYF | TGTGCCAGCAGCGTAGGGGAGGATACGCAGTATTTT
TRBJ1-3 | . | 14 | . | TRBV27 | CASSLVGPGNTIYF | TGTGCCAGCAGTTTAGTGGGGCCTGGAAACACCATATATTTT
TRBJ2-1 | TRBD1 | 13 | . | TRBV5-5 | CASSHRGPNEQFF | TGTGCCAGCAGCCACAGGGGGCCAAATGAGCAGTTCTTC
TRBJ1-3 | . | 13 | few | TRBV10-3 | CAINGEAGNTIYF | TGTGCCATCAACGGAGAAGCCGGAAACACCATATATTTT
TRBJ1-2 | . | 18 | . | TRBV21-1 | CASSKGPNRDGTDYGYTF | TGTGCCAGCAGCAAAGGGCCTAACAGGGATGGCACAGACTATGGCTACACCTTC
TRBJ2-1 | . | 16 | . | TRBV5-1 | CASSSAGGNTYNEQFF | TGCGCCAGCAGCTCCGCGGGCGGGAATACCTACAATGAGCAGTTCTTC
TRBJ2-2 | . | 16 | . | TRBV6-5 | CASSYSSGTFTGELFF | TGTGCCAGCAGTTATTCCTCCGGGACTTTCACCGGGGAGCTGTTTTTT
TRBJ2-2 | TRBD2 | 16 | . | TRBV5-5 | CASSGSGRGGTGELFF | TGTGCCAGCAGCGGTAGCGGGAGGGGTGGCACCGGGGAGCTGTTTTTT
TRBJ2-1 | TRBD1 | 16 | once | TRBV9 | CASSVGSRGSYNEQFF | TGTGCCAGCAGCGTAGGTTCCAGGGGGTCCTACAATGAGCAGTTCTTC
TRBJ2-7 | . | 15 | once | TRBV12-5 | CASANVVGDFYEQYF | TGTGCTAGTGCCAACGTTGTGGGAGATTTTTACGAGCAGTACTTC
TRBJ1-2 | . | 12 | . | TRBV2 | CASSENSYGYTF | TGTGCCAGCAGTGAAAATAGCTATGGCTACACCTTC
TRBJ1-2 | TRBD1 | 17 | . | TRBV4-1 | CASSHPGGQADRYGYTF | TGCGCCAGCAGCCACCCCGGAGGACAGGCGGACCGCTATGGCTACACCTTC
TRBJ2-2 | . | 14 | . | TRBV2 | CASSGVTGTGELFF | TGTGCCAGCAGTGGGGTTACAGGGACCGGGGAGCTGTTTTTT
TRBJ1-2 | . | 13 | . | TRBV5-1 | CASSRDKNYGYTF | TGCGCCAGCAGCCGGGACAAGAACTATGGCTACACCTTC
TRBJ1-4 | . | 13 | . | TRBV19 | CATWPGYNEKLFF | TGTGCCACTTGGCCGGGATATAATGAAAAACTGTTTTTT
TRBJ2-1 | . | 14 | . | TRBV9 | CASSVSGADNEQFF | TGTGCCAGCAGCGTATCAGGGGCCGACAATGAGCAGTTCTTC
TRBJ1-1 | . | 14 | once | TRBV9 | CASSVEGALTEAFF | TGTGCCAGCAGCGTAGAAGGGGCGCTCACTGAAGCTTTCTTT
TRBJ1-1 | . | 11 | . | TRBV19 | CASSKNTEAFF | TGTGCCAGTAGCAAGAACACTGAAGCTTTCTTT
TRBJ2-3 | TRBD2 | 16 | . | TRBV6-4 | CASSENSGRALDTQYF | TGTGCCAGCAGCGAGAATAGCGGGAGGGCCCTAGATACGCAGTATTTT
TRBJ1-2 | TRBD1 | 15 | once | TRBV19 | CASSPRQGADYGYTF | TGTGCCAGTAGTCCTAGACAGGGGGCGGACTATGGCTACACCTTC
TRBJ1-5 | TRBD1 | 14 | . | TRBV6-5 | CASSQDRVGQPQHF | TGTGCCAGCAGCCAAGACAGGGTAGGTCAGCCCCAGCATTTT
TRBJ1-3 | . | 14 | few | TRBV19 | CASSGGVEGNTIYF | TGTGCCAGTAGTGGAGGGGTGGAAGGAAACACCATATATTTT
TRBJ2-3 | TRBD2 | 12 | once | TRBV10-1 | CASSPGLGTQYF | TGCGCCAGCAGTCCTGGACTAGGCACGCAGTATTTT
TRBJ1-2 | TRBD1 | 13 | . | TRBV28 | CASSPQGNYGYTF | TGTGCCAGCAGTCCACAGGGGAACTATGGCTACACCTTC
TRBJ2-7 | . | 13 | . | TRBV27 | CASSFFGGNEQYF | TGTGCCAGCAGTTTTTTTGGGGGGAACGAGCAGTACTTC
TRBJ1-2 | . | 15 | . | TRBV3-1/TRBV3-2 | CASSQDQTTRYGYTF | TGTGCCAGCAGCCAAGATCAAACCACGCGGTATGGCTACACCTTC
TRBJ1-2 | . | 15 | . | TRBV9 | CASRAQTGNNYGYTF | TGTGCCAGCAGAGCCCAAACAGGGAACAACTATGGCTACACCTTC
TRBJ2-1 | TRBD1 | 13 | . | TRBV29-1 | CSVGTGLENEQFF | TGCAGCGTGGGGACAGGGTTGGAAAATGAGCAGTTCTTC
TRBJ2-7 | TRBD1 | 14 | . | TRBV18 | CASSPTGGSYEQYF | TGTGCCAGCTCACCAACAGGGGGCTCCTACGAGCAGTACTTC
TRBJ1-1 | . | 14 | . | TRBV21-1 | CASSTDRFNTEAFF | TGTGCCAGCAGCACGGACAGGTTCAACACTGAAGCTTTCTTT
TRBJ2-1 | TRBD2 | 16 | . | TRBV3-1/TRBV3-2 | CASSPGASSGDNEQFF | TGTGCCAGCAGCCCCGGGGCGAGTAGCGGGGACAATGAGCAGTTCTTC
TRBJ1-1 | . | 14 | few | TRBV11-2 | CASSLGQTNTEAFF | TGTGCCAGCAGCTTAGGACAGACAAACACTGAAGCTTTCTTT
TRBJ2-2 | TRBD1 | 16 | . | TRBV7-2 | CASRSYRGSRTGELFF | TGTGCCAGCAGATCTTACAGGGGGTCTCGCACCGGGGAGCTGTTTTTT
TRBJ1-2 | . | 13 | . | TRBV5-4 | CASSSDRGYGYTF | TGTGCCAGCAGCTCCGACAGAGGCTATGGCTACACCTTC
TRBJ1-2 | TRBD1 | 12 | . | TRBV12-5 | CASGRGQYGYTF | TGTGCTAGTGGGAGGGGACAGTATGGCTACACCTTC
TRBJ2-7 | . | 15 | . | TRBV6-5 | CASSHYADRPYEQYF | TGTGCCAGCAGTCATTACGCCGACAGGCCCTACGAGCAGTACTTC
TRBJ1-5 | TRBD1 | 13 | . | TRBV10-3 | CAISTGGSQPQHF | TGTGCCATCTCCACAGGGGGAAGTCAGCCCCAGCATTTT
TRBJ2-5 | . | 18 | . | TRBV5-1 | CASSWQWGVTTNQETQYF | TGCGCCAGCAGCTGGCAATGGGGAGTAACCACTAACCAAGAGACCCAGTACTTC
TRBJ1-1 | . | 14 | . | TRBV10-3 | CAISESSGNTEAFF | TGTGCCATCAGTGAGTCTTCGGGGAACACTGAAGCTTTCTTT
TRBJ2-5 | . | 13 | . | TRBV21-1 | CASSIRGSKTQYF | TGTGCCAGCAGCATCCGCGGGAGTAAGACCCAGTACTTC
TRBJ1-1 | . | 14 | few | TRBV19 | CASRRQVMNTEAFF | TGTGCCAGTAGGAGACAGGTCATGAACACTGAAGCTTTCTTT
TRBJ2-3 | . | 14 | . | TRBV5-1 | CASSRLSSTDTQYF | TGCGCCAGCAGCCGACTCTCTAGCACAGATACGCAGTATTTT
TRBJ1-4 | TRBD1 | 18 | . | TRBV7-9 | CASSESPGWGQGDARLFF | TGTGCCAGCAGCGAAAGTCCGGGGTGGGGACAGGGTGACGCTAGGCTGTTTTTT
TRBJ1-5 | TRBD1 | 15 | few | TRBV15 | CATSRGTGGGQPQHF | TGTGCCACCAGCAGGGGGACAGGCGGCGGTCAGCCCCAGCATTTT
TRBJ1-2 | . | 13 | . | TRBV14 | CASSQLDSYGYTF | TGTGCCAGCAGCCAACTGGACAGCTATGGCTACACCTTC
TRBJ2-7 | TRBD1 | 15 | . | TRBV25-1 | CASSEWTGRFYEQYF | TGTGCCAGCAGTGAATGGACAGGGCGGTTCTACGAGCAGTACTTC